The clone carrying this T cell receptor (beta chain) was detected many times. Antigen: not known. CDR3 length: 14 amino acids. After removal of 6 bases from V and 10 bases from J, the junction contained 7 bases not matched to a gene. The data were taken from a study of neurological immune-mediated disorders. Study-wide points: A possible signature was seen in one related-CDR3 cluster, into which phylogenetic grouping placed the repertoires of 18 of 34 multiple sclerosis patients.

Synthesis of cDNA was carried out by template-switch 5'RACE. The reaction used 10-nucleotide random UMIs. Via MiXCR, TCRdb re-called the 5' RACE reads, giving one row per CDR3 protein. This sample yields 70,000 to 90,000 distinct CDR3 sequences, of which 5.8% are seen a single time; over 6.5% belongs to the top ten. The time point was: longitudinal time-point 2. The V and J genes are TRBV12-3 or TRBV12-4 and TRBJ2-1; 12 bases line up with TRBD1. What was sequenced was PBMCs. This receptor was obtained from a woman aged 60-75 years with multiple sclerosis. DNA for the CDR3: TGTGCCAGCAGATCCGGGACAGGGGGCAGCGAGCAGTTCTTC. It yields the protein CASRSGTGGSEQFF.